The 6 T cell receptor beta chains below all came from one sample that was sequenced in a study of cytomegalovirus exposure and HLA in healthy donors (dated by TCRdb to about 2017). Libraries were built with the immunoSEQ multiplex PCR assay. A mixture of 60 forward primers for TCR Vbeta segments and 13 reverse primers for TCR Jbeta segments was used in the multiplex PCR. TCRdb mirrors the immuneACCESS table, restricted to in-frame sequences. Some clones are absent from its copies; in checked studies, under half trace to an unresolved V gene, and the reason for the others is unknown. This sample holds a few hundred thousand clones; around 80% were observed only once. More than 0.5% of the sample comes from the top ten. The source material was PBMCs. These receptors were taken from a middle-aged woman in good health and CMV-seronegative.

The count of this clone is one. The chain employs TRBV28 and TRBJ1-2; 8 nucleotides agree with TRBD1. Germline V CDR1 and CDR2: MDHEN, SYDVKM. J was trimmed by 4 bases and V by 5 bases; bases with no gene match: 6. This CDR3 has 14 amino acids. CDR3 amino acids: CASSPGGPPYGYTF. The CDR3 region has the DNA TGTGCCAGCAGTCCAGGGGGCCCTCCCTATGGCTACACCTTC.

CDR3 in amino acids: CASRSTGGALQTNEKLFF. In DNA, the CDR3 is TGTGCCAGTAGGTCGACAGGGGGCGCGTTGCAAACTAATGAAAAACTGTTTTTT. The chain combines TRBV19 with TRBJ1-4, with 10 positions matching TRBD1. Trimming removed 6 bases from V and 1 base from J; junction bases left unmatched: 11. The CDR3 has 18 residues. Germline loops: CDR1 LNHDA, CDR2 SQIVND (reference sequence).

V and J are TRBV2 and TRBJ1-5; D gene unclear. CDR3 length equals 14 residues. Per germline, CDR1 SNHLY and CDR2 FYNNEI. Trimming removed 3 bases at V and 2 bases at J, with 8 bases between. Here the CDR3 DNA reads TGTGCCAGCAGTGATCCAGGCGGCAATCAGCCCCAGCATTTT. Its translation: CASSDPGGNQPQHF.

This clone was seen only a few times. The chain couples TRBV7-2 to TRBJ2-1, with 9 bases aligning to TRBD2. The V and J ends lost 1 base and 9 bases, in that order; junction bases with no gene match: 7. This CDR3 is built from 15 residues. Germline V gene sequence: CDR1 SGHTA, CDR2 FQGNSA. As DNA, the CDR3 is TGTGCCAGCAGCTTAGATGTAGCGGGGGAAGGTGAGCAGTTCTTC. Protein product: CASSLDVAGEGEQFF.

The genes are TRBV18 and TRBJ1-2; D remains ambiguous. Germline CDR1 is KGHSH and CDR2 is LQKENI. With 6 bases removed from V and 6 bases from J, the gap between germline ends came to 20 bases. The CDR3 consists of 15 residues. The CDR3 protein is CASSATSKSGHGYTF. The CDR3 region has the DNA TGTGCCAGCTCGGCTACGTCTAAGAGCGGCCATGGCTACACCTTC.

For the CDR3, the DNA is TGTGCCAGCAGCGTAGCAGACTCTGGGGCCAACGTCCTGACTTTC. Translated, it gives CASSVADSGANVLTF. The V gene is TRBV9, the J gene TRBJ2-6; D is uncertain. Trimming took off 0 bases at V and 0 bases at J, with 4 bases between the two ends. Germline V gives CDR1 SGDLS, CDR2 YYNGEE. This CDR3 has 15 residues.